A selection of T cell receptor beta chains follows, all from one sample in a study of beta chain features in type 1 diabetes. Some clones are missing from TCRdb's copy, which holds only in-frame ones; the method was immunoSEQ multiplex PCR. The table lists about 150,000 clones, over 9% of them singletons. Input material: central memory CD4+ T cells from blood. These receptor sequences come from a man aged 30-40 years with type 1 diabetes. CDR3s include the opening cysteine and the closing phenylalanine or tryptophan. D genes are given only for firm matches. Some rows have no size entry. The others give once, few or many, or a class for an expanded clone.

few | TRBJ2-1 | TRBD2 | TRBV7-9 | CASSLSSGRASNEQFF | TGTGCCAGCAGCTTAAGTAGCGGGAGGGCCAGTAATGAGCAGTTCTTC
few | TRBJ1-5 | . | TRBV5-1 | CASSLSGAEPQHF | TGCGCCAGCAGCTTGTCAGGGGCTGAGCCCCAGCATTTT
few | TRBJ2-3 | TRBD2 | TRBV7-9 | CASSSSGPFTDTQYF | TGTGCCAGCAGCTCTAGCGGACCATTCACAGATACGCAGTATTTT
few | TRBJ2-5 | . | TRBV25-1 | CASSETGDQETQYF | TGTGCCAGCAGCGAAACAGGCGATCAAGAGACCCAGTACTTC
. | TRBJ2-7 | . | TRBV7-9 | CASSPGLVGGKQYF | TGTGCCAGCAGCCCCGGACTCGTCGGCGGGAAGCAGTACTTC
few | TRBJ1-1 | . | TRBV18 | CASSPQEASNTEAFF | TGTGCCAGCTCACCACAGGAGGCGTCCAACACTGAAGCTTTCTTT
. | TRBJ1-1 | . | TRBV28 | CASLSGRGYVTEAFF | TGTGCCAGCCTTTCAGGGAGGGGATATGTGACTGAAGCTTTCTTT
few | TRBJ1-2 | . | TRBV11-2 | CASSFSDSPNYGYTF | TGTGCCAGCAGCTTTTCGGACTCACCTAACTATGGCTACACCTTC
few | TRBJ2-2 | . | TRBV2 | CASIRDSTNTGELFF | TGTGCCAGCATCCGGGATTCCACGAACACCGGGGAGCTGTTTTTT
. | TRBJ2-5 | TRBD2 | TRBV7-2 | CASSRSLAGPSQYF | TGTGCCAGCAGCCGTTCACTAGCGGGACCTTCCCAGTACTTC
. | TRBJ1-5 | . | TRBV28 | CASSLEVRVYQPQHF | TGTGCCAGCAGTTTAGAAGTCAGGGTCTATCAGCCCCAGCATTTT
. | TRBJ1-1 | . | TRBV4-3 | CASSQGRISTEAFF | TGCGCCAGCAGCCAAGGTAGAATAAGCACTGAAGCTTTCTTT
. | TRBJ1-2 | . | TRBV5-6 | CASSPPGGNYGYTF | TGTGCCAGCAGCCCACCAGGAGGAAACTATGGCTACACCTTC
few | TRBJ2-5 | . | TRBV28 | CASSFGGGSQETQYF | TGTGCCAGCAGTTTCGGTGGCGGCAGCCAAGAGACCCAGTACTTC
. | TRBJ2-5 | . | TRBV18 | CASSPRQGQETQYF | TGTGCCAGCTCACCAAGGCAGGGTCAAGAGACCCAGTACTTC
few | TRBJ2-7 | TRBD1 | TRBV10-3 | CAISPGQNYEQYF | TGTGCCATCAGCCCGGGACAGAACTACGAGCAGTACTTC
. | TRBJ2-1 | . | TRBV5-1 | CASSIQDSSYNEQFF | TGCGCCAGCTCAATTCAGGACAGCTCCTACAATGAGCAGTTCTTC
. | TRBJ2-7 | . | TRBV15 | CATSRESDSYEQYF | TGTGCCACCAGCAGAGAGAGCGACTCCTACGAGCAGTACTTC
. | TRBJ1-2 | . | TRBV18 | CASSPYGYGYTF | TGTGCCAGCTCACCTTACGGGTATGGCTACACCTTC
few | TRBJ2-2 | TRBD1 | TRBV5-1 | CASSQNPGQGAPHTGELFF | TGCGCCAGCAGCCAAAACCCGGGACAGGGGGCGCCGCACACCGGGGAGCTGTTTTTT
. | TRBJ1-5 | TRBD1 | TRBV4-1 | CASSQPDRDQPQHF | TGCGCCAGCAGCCAACCGGACAGGGATCAGCCCCAGCATTTT
few | TRBJ2-5 | TRBD2 | TRBV28 | CASSPGGESGETQYF | TGTGCCAGCAGTCCGGGAGGAGAGTCAGGCGAGACCCAGTACTTC
. | TRBJ2-2 | TRBD1 | TRBV5-1 | CASSPDREAAGELFF | TGCGCCAGCAGCCCGGACAGGGAGGCGGCCGGGGAGCTGTTTTTT
. | TRBJ1-1 | TRBD1 | TRBV7-2 | CASSTGTGKISAAFF | TGTGCCAGCAGCACAGGGACAGGGAAAATTAGCGCAGCTTTCTTT
. | TRBJ2-3 | TRBD2 | TRBV30 | CAWSRGSGSSADTQYF | TGTGCCTGGAGTCGCGGTAGCGGGAGTTCCGCAGATACGCAGTATTTT
. | TRBJ2-5 | . | TRBV13 | CASSLVARGTQYF | TGTGCCAGCAGCTTAGTAGCGCGGGGGACCCAGTACTTC
few | TRBJ1-1 | . | TRBV2 | CASSEAARAEAFF | TGTGCCAGCAGTGAAGCCGCAAGAGCTGAAGCTTTCTTT
few | TRBJ2-7 | TRBD2 | TRBV7-2 | CASSRDYGEQYF | TGTGCCAGCAGTCGGGACTACGGCGAGCAGTACTTC
few | TRBJ2-5 | . | TRBV4-2 | CASSQTPGETQYF | TGTGCCAGCAGCCAAACCCCGGGGGAGACCCAGTACTTC
. | TRBJ1-2 | TRBD1 | TRBV28 | CASSLSETGGGGYTF | TGTGCCAGCAGTTTGTCTGAGACAGGGGGTGGGGGCTACACCTTC
. | TRBJ1-5 | . | TRBV6-4 | CASSFRVPSNQPQHF | TGTGCCAGCAGTTTCCGGGTCCCCAGCAATCAGCCCCAGCATTTT
. | TRBJ2-1 | TRBD2 | TRBV2 | CASSEQGGPGVEQFF | TGTGCCAGCAGTGAACAGGGAGGGCCTGGGGTCGAGCAGTTCTTC
. | TRBJ2-1 | . | TRBV27 | CASSLMPDLVEQFF | TGTGCCAGCAGTTTAATGCCAGACCTAGTTGAGCAGTTCTTC
few | TRBJ1-1 | TRBD1 | TRBV11-3 | CASSRQGDTEAFF | TGTGCCAGCAGCAGACAGGGGGACACTGAAGCTTTCTTT
few | TRBJ1-1 | . | TRBV11-2 | CASSGGTEAFF | TGTGCCAGCAGCGGAGGGACTGAAGCTTTCTTT
. | TRBJ1-5 | . | TRBV28 | CASSPKMRGRPQHF | TGTGCCAGCAGTCCGAAAATGCGGGGACGGCCCCAGCATTTT
few | TRBJ2-3 | . | TRBV23-1 | CASSQWLTRSTDTQYF | TGCGCCAGCAGTCAATGGTTGACAAGGAGCACAGATACGCAGTATTTT
few | TRBJ2-5 | TRBD2 | TRBV2 | CASSGASGSLETQYF | TGTGCCAGCAGTGGGGCTAGCGGGAGTTTGGAGACCCAGTACTTC
few | TRBJ1-1 | . | TRBV29-1 | CSVETGLYTEAFF | TGCAGCGTTGAAACAGGGCTTTACACTGAAGCTTTCTTT
few | TRBJ2-3 | . | TRBV2 | CASFTGGSTDTQYF | TGTGCCAGCTTTACCGGGGGAAGCACAGATACGCAGTATTTT
. | TRBJ2-6 | . | TRBV7-6 | CASSLESAGANVLTF | TGTGCCAGCAGCTTAGAGTCAGCTGGGGCCAACGTCCTGACTTTC
. | TRBJ2-1 | TRBD1 | TRBV27 | CASWGERQGGNEQFF | TGTGCCAGCTGGGGGGAAAGACAGGGGGGCAATGAGCAGTTCTTC
. | TRBJ1-2 | TRBD1 | TRBV28 | CASSLSQGVYTF | TGTGCCAGCAGTCTAAGTCAGGGGGTCTACACCTTC